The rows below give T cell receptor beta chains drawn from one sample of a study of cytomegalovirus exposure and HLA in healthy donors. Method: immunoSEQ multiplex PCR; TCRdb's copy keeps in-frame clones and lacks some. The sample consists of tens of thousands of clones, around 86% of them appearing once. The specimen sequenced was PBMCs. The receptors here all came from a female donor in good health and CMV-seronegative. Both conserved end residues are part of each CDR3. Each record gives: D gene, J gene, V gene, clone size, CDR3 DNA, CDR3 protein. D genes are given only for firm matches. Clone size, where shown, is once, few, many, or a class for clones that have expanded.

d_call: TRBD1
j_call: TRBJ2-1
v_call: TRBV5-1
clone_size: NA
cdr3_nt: TGCGCCAGCAGCCCGCGGACAGGTGCCAATGAGCAGTTCTTC
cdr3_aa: CASSPRTGANEQFF

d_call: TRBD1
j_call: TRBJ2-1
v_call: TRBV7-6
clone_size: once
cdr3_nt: TGTGCCAGCAGGACAACAGGGGGTGAGCAGTTCTTC
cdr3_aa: CASRTTGGEQFF

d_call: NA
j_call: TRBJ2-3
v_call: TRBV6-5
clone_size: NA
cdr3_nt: TGTGCCAGCAGTTACTCGACACAGGGAAGCCCAGATACGCAGTATTTT
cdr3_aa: CASSYSTQGSPDTQYF

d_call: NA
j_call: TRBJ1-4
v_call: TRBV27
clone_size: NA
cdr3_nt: TGTGCCAGCAGTTTAACCGGACTTAATGAAAAACTGTTTTTT
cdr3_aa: CASSLTGLNEKLFF

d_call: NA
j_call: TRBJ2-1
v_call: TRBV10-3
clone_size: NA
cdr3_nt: TGTGCCATCAGTGAAAGTGCGGGGGCGTTCTACAATGAGCAGTTCTTC
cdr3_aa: CAISESAGAFYNEQFF

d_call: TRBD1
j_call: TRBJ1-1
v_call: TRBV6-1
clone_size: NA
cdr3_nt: TGTGCCAGCAGGAACCGGGACAGGGCGCCGATTGAAGCTTTCTTT
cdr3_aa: CASRNRDRAPIEAFF

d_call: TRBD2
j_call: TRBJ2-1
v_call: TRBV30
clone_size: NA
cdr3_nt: TGTGCCTGCCCTCAGGCCGCTAGCGGGGTAAAGCAGTTCTTC
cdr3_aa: CACPQAASGVKQFF

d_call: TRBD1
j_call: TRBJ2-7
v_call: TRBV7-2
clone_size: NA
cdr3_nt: TGTGCCAGCAGCTTAGGAGGGTGGGCAGGGGGCAGGTACGAGCAGTACTTC
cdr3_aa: CASSLGGWAGGRYEQYF

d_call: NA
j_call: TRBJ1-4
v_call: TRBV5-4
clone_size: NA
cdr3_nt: TGTGCCAGCAGCTTTCCCAGGGGCCTATTTAATGAAAAACTGTTTTTT
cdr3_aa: CASSFPRGLFNEKLFF

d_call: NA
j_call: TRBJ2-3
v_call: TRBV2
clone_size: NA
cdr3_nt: TGTGCCAGCAGTGAAGGGACAGTTAGCACAGATACGCAGTATTTT
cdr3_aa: CASSEGTVSTDTQYF

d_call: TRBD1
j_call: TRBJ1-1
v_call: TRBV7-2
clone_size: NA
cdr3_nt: TGTGCCAGCACCATCGGGACAGGGTGGGAGAAGGGCACTGAAGCTTTCTTT
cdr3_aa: CASTIGTGWEKGTEAFF

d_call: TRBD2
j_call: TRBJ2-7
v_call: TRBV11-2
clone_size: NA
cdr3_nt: TGTGCCAGCAGCTTGGGGCGGGGCGGGGGAGAGCAGTACTTC
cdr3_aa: CASSLGRGGGEQYF

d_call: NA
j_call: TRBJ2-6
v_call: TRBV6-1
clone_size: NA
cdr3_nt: TGTGCCAGCAGTGAAGATCACGGAGGGGCCGGGGCCAACGTCCTGACTTTC
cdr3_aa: CASSEDHGGAGANVLTF

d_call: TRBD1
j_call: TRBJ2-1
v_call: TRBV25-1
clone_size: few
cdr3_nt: TGTGCCAGCAGTGATTACGGGGGACAGGCAGTCTACAATGAGCAGTTCTTC
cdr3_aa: CASSDYGGQAVYNEQFF

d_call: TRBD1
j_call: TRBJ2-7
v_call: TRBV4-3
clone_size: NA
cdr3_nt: TGCGCCAGCAGCCAAGGCAGGGGGCCCTACGAGCAGTACTTC
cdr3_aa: CASSQGRGPYEQYF

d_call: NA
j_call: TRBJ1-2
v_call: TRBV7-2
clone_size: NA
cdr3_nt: TGTGCCAGCAGCTTAGAGTACGGGGTTAGGGACTACACCTTC
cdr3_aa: CASSLEYGVRDYTF

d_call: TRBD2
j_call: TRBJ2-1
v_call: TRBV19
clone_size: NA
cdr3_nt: TGTGCCAGTAGTATTCGGACTAGCGGGAGATCTTACAATGAGCAGTTCTTC
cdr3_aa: CASSIRTSGRSYNEQFF

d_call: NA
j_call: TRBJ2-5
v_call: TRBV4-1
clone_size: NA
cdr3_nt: TGCGCCAGCAGCCACCCGGGCGAGGGCCGCGTACAAGAGACCCAGTACTTC
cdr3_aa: CASSHPGEGRVQETQYF

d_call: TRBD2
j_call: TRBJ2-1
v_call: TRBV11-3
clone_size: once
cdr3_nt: TGTGCCAGCAGCCCGAGCACCGGGACTAGCTTAAATGAGCAGTTCTTC
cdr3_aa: CASSPSTGTSLNEQFF

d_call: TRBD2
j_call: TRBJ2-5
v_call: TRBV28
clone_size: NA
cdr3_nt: TGTGCCAGCAGTCCTCTCAGCGGGGCCCAAGAGACCCAGTACTTC
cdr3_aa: CASSPLSGAQETQYF

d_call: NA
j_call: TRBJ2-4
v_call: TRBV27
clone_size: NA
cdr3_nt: TGTGCCAGCAGTCCTATCCCGGACAGCAAAAACATTCAGTACTTC
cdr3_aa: CASSPIPDSKNIQYF

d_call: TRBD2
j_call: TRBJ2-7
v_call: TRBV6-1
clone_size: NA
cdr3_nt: TGTGCCAGCAGTCTTAGCGGGAACGAGCAGTACTTC
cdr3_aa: CASSLSGNEQYF

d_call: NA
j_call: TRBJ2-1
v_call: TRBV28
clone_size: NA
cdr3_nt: TGTGCCAGCAGTTTATTGACAGGACCGCCCCACAATGAGCAGTTCTTC
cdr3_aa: CASSLLTGPPHNEQFF

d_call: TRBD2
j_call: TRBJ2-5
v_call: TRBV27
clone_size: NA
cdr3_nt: TGTGCCAGCAGTTTGACTAGCGGGAGGCCAGTGGAGACCCAGTACTTC
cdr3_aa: CASSLTSGRPVETQYF

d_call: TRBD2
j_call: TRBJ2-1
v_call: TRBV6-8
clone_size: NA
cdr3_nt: TGTGCCAGCAGTCGCGGGAGCCGTCGGGACAATGAGCAGTTCTTC
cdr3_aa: CASSRGSRRDNEQFF

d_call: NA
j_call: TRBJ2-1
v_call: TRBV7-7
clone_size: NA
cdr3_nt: TGTGCTAGCAGCTTAGACTCATACAATGAGCAGTTCTTC
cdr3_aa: CASSLDSYNEQFF

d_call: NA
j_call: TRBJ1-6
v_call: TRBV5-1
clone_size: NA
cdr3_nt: TGCTCCAGCAGCTTGGCCGAGACCGGGGGGATTTCACCCCTCCACTTT
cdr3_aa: CSSSLAETGGISPLHF

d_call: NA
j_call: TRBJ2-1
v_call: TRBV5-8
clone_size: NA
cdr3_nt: TGTGCCAGCAGCCTCCCTGCGGGTCAAAACCCCTACAATGAGCAGTTCTTC
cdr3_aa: CASSLPAGQNPYNEQFF

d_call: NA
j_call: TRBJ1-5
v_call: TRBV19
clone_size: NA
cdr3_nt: TGTGCCAGTAGAGGGATAGCGAGCAATCAGCCCCAGCATTTT
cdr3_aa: CASRGIASNQPQHF

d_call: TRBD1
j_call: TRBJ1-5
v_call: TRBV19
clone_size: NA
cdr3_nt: TGTGCTTCGGACAGGGGACACCTCAATCAGCCCCAGCATTTT
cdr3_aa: CASDRGHLNQPQHF

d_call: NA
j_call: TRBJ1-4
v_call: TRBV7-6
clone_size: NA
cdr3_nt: TGTGCCAGCAGCTTGTCCGGCAGGGATAGTGAAAAACTGTTTTTT
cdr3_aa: CASSLSGRDSEKLFF

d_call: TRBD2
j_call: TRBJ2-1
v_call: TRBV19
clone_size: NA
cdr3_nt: TGTGCCAGTAGTCCCTCAGGTAGCGGGGTATCGGAGCAGTTCTTC
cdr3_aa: CASSPSGSGVSEQFF

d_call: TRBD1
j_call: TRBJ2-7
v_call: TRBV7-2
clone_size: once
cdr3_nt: TGTGCCAGCAGCTTCGGGACAGGGGGCACCTACGAGCAGTACTTC
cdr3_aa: CASSFGTGGTYEQYF

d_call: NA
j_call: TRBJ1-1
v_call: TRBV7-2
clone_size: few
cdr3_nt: TGTGCCAGCAGCTTTTGGGGCACAATCACTGAAGCTTTCTTT
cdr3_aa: CASSFWGTITEAFF

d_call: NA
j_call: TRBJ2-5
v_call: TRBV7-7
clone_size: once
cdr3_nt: TGTGCTAGCAGCTTACTGGGTAGCGGATCACAAGAGACCCAGTACTTC
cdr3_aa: CASSLLGSGSQETQYF

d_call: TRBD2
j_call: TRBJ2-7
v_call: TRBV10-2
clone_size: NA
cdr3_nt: TGCGCCAGCAGTGTACAGCGGGGGGCCTCCTACGAGCAGTACTTC
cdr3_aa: CASSVQRGASYEQYF

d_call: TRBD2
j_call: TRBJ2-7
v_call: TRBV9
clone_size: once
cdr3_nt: TGTGCCAGCAGCCCAGCGGGGCGCGGGATCGGAGAAGAGCAGTACTTC
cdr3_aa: CASSPAGRGIGEEQYF

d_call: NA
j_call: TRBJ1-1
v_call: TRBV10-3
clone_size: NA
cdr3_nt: TGTGCCATCAGTCCAGGGGTGGTGAACACTGAAGCTTTCTTT
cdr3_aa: CAISPGVVNTEAFF

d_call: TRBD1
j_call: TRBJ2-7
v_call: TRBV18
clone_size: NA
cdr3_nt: TGTGCCAGCTCAGGATCGGGACAGAACTACGAGCAGTACTTC
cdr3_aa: CASSGSGQNYEQYF

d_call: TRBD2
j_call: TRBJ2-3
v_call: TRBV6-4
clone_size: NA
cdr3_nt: TGTGCCAGCAGTGACTCCCGAGCGGGAGGAGATACGCAGTATTTT
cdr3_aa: CASSDSRAGGDTQYF

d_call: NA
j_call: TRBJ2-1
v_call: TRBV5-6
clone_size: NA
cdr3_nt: TGTGCCAGCAGCTTGGCGGCTTCGGCAGGTTATGGCAATGAGCAGTTCTTC
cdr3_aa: CASSLAASAGYGNEQFF

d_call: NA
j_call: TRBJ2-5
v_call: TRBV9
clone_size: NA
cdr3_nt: TGTGCCAGCAGCGTAGCCTCTAGCTTATCAGAGACCCAGTACTTC
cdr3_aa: CASSVASSLSETQYF

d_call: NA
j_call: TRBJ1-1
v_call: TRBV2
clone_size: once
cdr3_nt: TGTGCCAGCAGTGCCCAACTAAACACTGAAGCTTTCTTT
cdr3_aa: CASSAQLNTEAFF

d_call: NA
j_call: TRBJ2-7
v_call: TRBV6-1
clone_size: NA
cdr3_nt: TGTGCCAGCAGTGGAGGACCTAGGACAGTCTACTACGAGCAGTACTTC
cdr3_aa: CASSGGPRTVYYEQYF

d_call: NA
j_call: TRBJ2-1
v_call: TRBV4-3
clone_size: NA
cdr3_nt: TGCGCCAGCAGCTACTCTCGGTCGAGCTCCTACAATGAGCAGTTCTTC
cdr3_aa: CASSYSRSSSYNEQFF

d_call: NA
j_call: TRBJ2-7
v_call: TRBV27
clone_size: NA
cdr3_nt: TGTGCCAGCAGTTGGGACCCAGGGGCTGAATACGAGCAGTACTTC
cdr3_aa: CASSWDPGAEYEQYF

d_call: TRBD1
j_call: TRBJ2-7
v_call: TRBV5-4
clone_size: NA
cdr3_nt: TGTGCCAGCAGCCAATGGACAGGACCCGACCCCGAGCAGTACTTC
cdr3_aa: CASSQWTGPDPEQYF

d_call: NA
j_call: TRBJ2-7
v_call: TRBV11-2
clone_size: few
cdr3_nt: TGTGCCAGCAGCTTAGAGGGGCCGACCTACGAGCAGTACTTC
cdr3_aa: CASSLEGPTYEQYF

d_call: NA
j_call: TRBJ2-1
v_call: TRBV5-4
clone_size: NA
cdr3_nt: NA
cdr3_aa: CASSSSWAGVENEQFF

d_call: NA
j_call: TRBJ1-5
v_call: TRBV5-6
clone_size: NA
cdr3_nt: TGTGCCAGCAGCTTAGCCGGGGGAACTCTGCCCCAGCATTTT
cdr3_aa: CASSLAGGTLPQHF

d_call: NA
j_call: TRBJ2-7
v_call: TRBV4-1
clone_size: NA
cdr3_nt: TGCGCCAGCAGCCAATCCAGGTCATACGAGCAGTACTTC
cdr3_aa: CASSQSRSYEQYF

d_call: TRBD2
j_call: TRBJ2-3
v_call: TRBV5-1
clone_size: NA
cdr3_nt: TGCGCCAGCAGCTCCGGGGGGGCCACAGATACGCAGTATTTT
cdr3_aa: CASSSGGATDTQYF